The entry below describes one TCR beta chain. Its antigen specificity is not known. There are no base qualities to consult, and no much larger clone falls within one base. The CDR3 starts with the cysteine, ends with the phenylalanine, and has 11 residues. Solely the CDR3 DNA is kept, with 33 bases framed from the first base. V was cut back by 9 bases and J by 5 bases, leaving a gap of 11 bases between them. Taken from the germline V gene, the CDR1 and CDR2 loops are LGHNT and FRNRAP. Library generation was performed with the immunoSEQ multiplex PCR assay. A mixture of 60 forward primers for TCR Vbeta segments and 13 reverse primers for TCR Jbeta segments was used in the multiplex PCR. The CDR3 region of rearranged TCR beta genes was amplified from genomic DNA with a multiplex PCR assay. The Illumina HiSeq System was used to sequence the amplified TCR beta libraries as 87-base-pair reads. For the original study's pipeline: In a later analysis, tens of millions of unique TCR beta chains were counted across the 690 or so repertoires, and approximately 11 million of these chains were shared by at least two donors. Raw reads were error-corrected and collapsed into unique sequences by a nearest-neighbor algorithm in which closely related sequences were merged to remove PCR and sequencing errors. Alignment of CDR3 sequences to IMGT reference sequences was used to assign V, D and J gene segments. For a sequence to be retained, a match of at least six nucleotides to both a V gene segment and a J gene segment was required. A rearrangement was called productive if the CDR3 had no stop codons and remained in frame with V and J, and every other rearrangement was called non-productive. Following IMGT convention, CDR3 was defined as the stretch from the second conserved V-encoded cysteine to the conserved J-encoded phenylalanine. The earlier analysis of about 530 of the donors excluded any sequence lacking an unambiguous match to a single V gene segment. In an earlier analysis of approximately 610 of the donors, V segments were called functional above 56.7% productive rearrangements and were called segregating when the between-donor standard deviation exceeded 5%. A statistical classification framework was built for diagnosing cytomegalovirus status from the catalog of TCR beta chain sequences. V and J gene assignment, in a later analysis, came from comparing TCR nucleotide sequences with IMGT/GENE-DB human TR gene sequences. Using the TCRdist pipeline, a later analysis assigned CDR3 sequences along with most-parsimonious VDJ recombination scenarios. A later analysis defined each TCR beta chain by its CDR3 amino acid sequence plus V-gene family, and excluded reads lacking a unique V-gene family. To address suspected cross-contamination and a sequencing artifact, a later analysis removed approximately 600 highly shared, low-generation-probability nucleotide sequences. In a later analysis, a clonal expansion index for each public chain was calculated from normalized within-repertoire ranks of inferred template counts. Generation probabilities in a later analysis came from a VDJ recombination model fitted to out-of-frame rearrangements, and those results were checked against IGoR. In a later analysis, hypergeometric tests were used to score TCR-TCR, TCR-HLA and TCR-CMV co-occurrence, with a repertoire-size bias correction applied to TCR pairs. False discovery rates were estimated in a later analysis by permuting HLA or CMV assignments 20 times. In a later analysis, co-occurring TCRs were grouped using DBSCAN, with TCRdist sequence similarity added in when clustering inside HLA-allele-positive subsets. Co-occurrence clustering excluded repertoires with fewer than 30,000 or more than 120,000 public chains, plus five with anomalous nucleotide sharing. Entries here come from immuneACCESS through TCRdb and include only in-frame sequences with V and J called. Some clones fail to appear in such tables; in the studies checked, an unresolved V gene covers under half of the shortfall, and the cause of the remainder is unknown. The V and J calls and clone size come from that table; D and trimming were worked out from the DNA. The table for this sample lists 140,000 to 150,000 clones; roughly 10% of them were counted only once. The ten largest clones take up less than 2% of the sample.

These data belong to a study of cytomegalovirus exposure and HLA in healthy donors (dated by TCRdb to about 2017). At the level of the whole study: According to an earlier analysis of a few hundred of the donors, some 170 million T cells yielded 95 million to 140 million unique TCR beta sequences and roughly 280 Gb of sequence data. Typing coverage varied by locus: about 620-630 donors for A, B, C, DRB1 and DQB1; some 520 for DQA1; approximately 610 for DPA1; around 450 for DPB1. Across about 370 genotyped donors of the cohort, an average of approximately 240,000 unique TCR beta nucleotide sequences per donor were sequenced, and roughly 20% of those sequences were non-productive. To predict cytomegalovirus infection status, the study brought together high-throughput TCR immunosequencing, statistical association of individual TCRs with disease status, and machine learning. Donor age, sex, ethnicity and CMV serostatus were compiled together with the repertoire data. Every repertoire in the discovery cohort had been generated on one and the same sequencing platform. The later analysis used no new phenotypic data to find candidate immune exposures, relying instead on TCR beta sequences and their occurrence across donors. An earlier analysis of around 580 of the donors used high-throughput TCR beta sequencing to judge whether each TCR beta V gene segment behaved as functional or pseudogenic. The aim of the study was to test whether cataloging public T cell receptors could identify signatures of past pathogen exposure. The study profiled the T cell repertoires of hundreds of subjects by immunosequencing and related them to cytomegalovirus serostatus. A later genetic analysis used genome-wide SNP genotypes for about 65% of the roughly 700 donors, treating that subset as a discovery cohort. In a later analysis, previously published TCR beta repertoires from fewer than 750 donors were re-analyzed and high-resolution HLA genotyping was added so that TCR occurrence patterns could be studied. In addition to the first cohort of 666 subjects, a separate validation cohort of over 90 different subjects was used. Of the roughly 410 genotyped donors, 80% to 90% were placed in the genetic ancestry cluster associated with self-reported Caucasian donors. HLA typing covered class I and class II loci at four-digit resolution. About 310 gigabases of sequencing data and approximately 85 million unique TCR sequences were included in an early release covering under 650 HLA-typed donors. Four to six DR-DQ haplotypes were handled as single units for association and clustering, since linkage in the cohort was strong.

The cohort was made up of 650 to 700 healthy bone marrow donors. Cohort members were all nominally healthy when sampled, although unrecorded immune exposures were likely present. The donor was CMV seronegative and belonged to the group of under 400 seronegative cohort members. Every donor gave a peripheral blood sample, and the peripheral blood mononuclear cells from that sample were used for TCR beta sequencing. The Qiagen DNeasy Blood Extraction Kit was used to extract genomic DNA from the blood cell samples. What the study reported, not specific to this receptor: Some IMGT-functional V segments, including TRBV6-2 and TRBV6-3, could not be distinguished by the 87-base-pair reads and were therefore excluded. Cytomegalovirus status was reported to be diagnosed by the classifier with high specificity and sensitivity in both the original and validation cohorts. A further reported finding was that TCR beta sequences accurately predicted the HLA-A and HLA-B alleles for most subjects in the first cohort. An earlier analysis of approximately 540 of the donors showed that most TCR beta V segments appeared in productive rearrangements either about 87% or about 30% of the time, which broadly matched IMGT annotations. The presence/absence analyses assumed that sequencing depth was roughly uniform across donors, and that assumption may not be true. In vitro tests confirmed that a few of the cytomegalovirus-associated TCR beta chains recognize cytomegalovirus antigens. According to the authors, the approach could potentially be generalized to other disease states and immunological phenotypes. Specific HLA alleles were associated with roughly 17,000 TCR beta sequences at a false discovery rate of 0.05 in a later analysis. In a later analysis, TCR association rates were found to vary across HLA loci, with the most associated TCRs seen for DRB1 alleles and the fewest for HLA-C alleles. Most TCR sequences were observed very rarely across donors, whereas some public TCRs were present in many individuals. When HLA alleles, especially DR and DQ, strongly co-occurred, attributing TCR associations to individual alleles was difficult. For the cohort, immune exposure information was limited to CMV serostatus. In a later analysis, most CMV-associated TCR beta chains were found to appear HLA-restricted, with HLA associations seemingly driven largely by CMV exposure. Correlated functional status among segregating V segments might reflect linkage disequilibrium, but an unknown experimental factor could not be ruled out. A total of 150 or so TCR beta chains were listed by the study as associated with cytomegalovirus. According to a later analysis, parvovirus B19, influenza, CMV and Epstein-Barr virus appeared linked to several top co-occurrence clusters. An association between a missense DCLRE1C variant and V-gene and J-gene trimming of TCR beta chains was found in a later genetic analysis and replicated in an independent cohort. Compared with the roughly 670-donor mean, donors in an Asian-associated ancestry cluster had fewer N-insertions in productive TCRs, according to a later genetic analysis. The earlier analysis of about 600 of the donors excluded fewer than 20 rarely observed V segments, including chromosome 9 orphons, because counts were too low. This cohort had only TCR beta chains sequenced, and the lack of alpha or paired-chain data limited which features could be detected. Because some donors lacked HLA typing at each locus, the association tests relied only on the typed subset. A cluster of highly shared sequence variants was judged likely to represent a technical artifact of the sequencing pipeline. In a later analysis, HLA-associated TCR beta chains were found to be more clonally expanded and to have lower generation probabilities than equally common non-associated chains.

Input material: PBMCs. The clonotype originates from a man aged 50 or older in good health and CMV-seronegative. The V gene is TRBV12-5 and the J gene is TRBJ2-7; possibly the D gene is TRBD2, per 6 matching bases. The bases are TGTGCTAGGGAGGGGCGGGACGAGCAGTACTTC. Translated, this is CAREGRDEQYF.